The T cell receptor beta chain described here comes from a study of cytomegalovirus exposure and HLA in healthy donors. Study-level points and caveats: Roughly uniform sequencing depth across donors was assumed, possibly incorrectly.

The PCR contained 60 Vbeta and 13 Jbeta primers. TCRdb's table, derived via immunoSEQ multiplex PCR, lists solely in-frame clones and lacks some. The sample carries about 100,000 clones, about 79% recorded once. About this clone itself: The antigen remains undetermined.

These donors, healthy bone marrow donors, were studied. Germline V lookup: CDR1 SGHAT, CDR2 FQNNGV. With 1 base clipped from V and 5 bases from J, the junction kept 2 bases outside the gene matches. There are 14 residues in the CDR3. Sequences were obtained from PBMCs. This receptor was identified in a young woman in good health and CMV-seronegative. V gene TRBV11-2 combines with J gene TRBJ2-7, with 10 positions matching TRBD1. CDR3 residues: CASSLVTGGNEQYF. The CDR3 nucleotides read TGTGCCAGCAGCTTAGTGACAGGGGGCAACGAGCAGTACTTC.